This T cell receptor beta chain originates from a study of cytomegalovirus exposure and HLA in healthy donors. Details on this clone: What it recognizes is unknown.

With 60 Vbeta and 13 Jbeta primers, the PCR was carried out. The data were produced by immunoSEQ multiplex PCR, yet TCRdb's version contains in-frame clones alone and is incomplete. The sample includes 100,000 to 150,000 clones, around 76% seen only once; the top ten take roughly 7.5%. Germline CDR1 is MNHNY and CDR2 is SVGAGI (reference sequence). Trimming removed 5 bases from V and 8 bases from J, with 18 bases in between. The CDR3 loop spans 14 amino acids. Overall study findings and caveats: In an earlier analysis, in some 500 donors, most V segments appeared productive either ~87% or ~30% of the time.

The TCR comes from a male donor in good health and CMV-seronegative. The rearrangement links TRBV6-6 to TRBJ1-2; D might be TRBD1 (6 bases). Sequenced material: PBMCs. CDR3 in amino acids: CASSKSRPGEGYTF. In DNA, the CDR3 is TGTGCCAGCAGTAAATCCCGACCAGGGGAAGGCTACACCTTC.